This T cell receptor (beta chain) was captured in a study of CD8 T cells in Susac syndrome. CDR1 SGHDN and CDR2 FVKESK come from the germline V gene. The CDR3 runs to 13 residues. Trimming stripped 1 base from V and 8 bases from J, with 11 bases between. RNA totalling roughly 0.45 to 1 ug underwent reverse transcription with random hexamers. TCRdb independently ran MiXCR on the immunoSEQ multiplex PCR reads; one entry per CDR3 protein. The sample shows about 190,000 distinct CDR3 sequences, more than 90% of them seen only once. This clonotype has just one count. The sequencing sample was made of CD4+ T cells from PBMCs. The TCR sequence derives from a human donor with Susac syndrome. J is TRBJ1-2 and V is TRBV14; D is ambiguous. The CDR3 protein is CASSQGWGRGYTF. DNA of the CDR3: TGTGCCAGCAGCCAAGGCTGGGGTAGAGGCTACACCTTC.